The rows below give T cell receptor beta chains drawn from one sample of a study of T cell responses to AZD1222 COVID-19 vaccine. Sequencing used immunoSEQ multiplex PCR; TCRdb keeps in-frame clones, though not all of them. The sample has about 120,000 clones, about 92% seen once. The specimen comprised peripheral blood, sampled on day 0 of AZD1222 vaccination. The origin of the receptors is an adult in good health. Each CDR3 is given with its conserved first and last residue.

cdr3_aa: CASSKLATLEHEQFF; v_call: TRBV2
cdr3_aa: CASSDTGGNNYGYTF; v_call: TRBV5-1
cdr3_aa: CASSEARVGRKLFF; v_call: TRBV2
cdr3_aa: CSAMRSGHLGDTQYF; v_call: TRBV29-1
cdr3_aa: CASRATGTSYEQYF; v_call: TRBV28
cdr3_aa: CASSQFDRTRNTIYF; v_call: TRBV3-1/TRBV3-2
cdr3_aa: CASSQGIRGVLTYEQYF; v_call: TRBV14
cdr3_aa: CASSLAATANTGELFF; v_call: TRBV5-1
cdr3_aa: CASSLRGGRTYEQYF; v_call: TRBV27
cdr3_aa: CASSLVSGGSYNEQFF; v_call: TRBV28
cdr3_aa: CASSLTGVADTQYF; v_call: TRBV7-3
cdr3_aa: CASRADGNYGYTF; v_call: TRBV12-3/TRBV12-4
cdr3_aa: CASSLGGHREQETQYF; v_call: TRBV5-1
cdr3_aa: CASSPGFGDQPQHF; v_call: TRBV18
cdr3_aa: CASSTDRQNTEAFF; v_call: TRBV5-1
cdr3_aa: CASSLPQGVGTQYF; v_call: TRBV28
cdr3_aa: CASSLGASDTQYF; v_call: TRBV13
cdr3_aa: CASSVVGGHGYGYTF; v_call: TRBV9
cdr3_aa: CASSWTENTEAFF; v_call: TRBV9
cdr3_aa: CASSLTLGTGYNEQYF; v_call: TRBV5-1
cdr3_aa: CASSWGDRGRETQYF; v_call: TRBV5-1
cdr3_aa: CASSRRTGVGENYGYTF; v_call: TRBV4-1
cdr3_aa: CASSQLPGRAAHYEQYF; v_call: TRBV4-1
cdr3_aa: CASSLPGLGQGDGYTF; v_call: TRBV28
cdr3_aa: CASSPGQETQYF; v_call: TRBV6-5
cdr3_aa: CASSQDVGDGGYTF; v_call: TRBV5-1
cdr3_aa: CASSLGTGYNQPQHF; v_call: TRBV7-9
cdr3_aa: CASSTTSGGVSYEQYF; v_call: TRBV19